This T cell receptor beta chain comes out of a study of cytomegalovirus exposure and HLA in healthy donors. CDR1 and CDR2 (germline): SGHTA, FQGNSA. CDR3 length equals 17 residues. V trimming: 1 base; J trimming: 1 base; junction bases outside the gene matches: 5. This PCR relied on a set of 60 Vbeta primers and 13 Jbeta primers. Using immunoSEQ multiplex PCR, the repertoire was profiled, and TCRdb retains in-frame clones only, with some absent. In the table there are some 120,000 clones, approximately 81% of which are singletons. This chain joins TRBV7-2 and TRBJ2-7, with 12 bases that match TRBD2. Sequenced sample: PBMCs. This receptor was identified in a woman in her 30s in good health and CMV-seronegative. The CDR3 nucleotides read TGTGCCAGCAGCTTAGGGTCTAGCGGGAGGGTTTCCTACGAGCAGTACTTC. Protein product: CASSLGSSGRVSYEQYF.